This is a list of T cell receptor beta chains from one sample in a study of blood T cell repertoires in COVID-19. Profiling relied on immunoSEQ multiplex PCR, and the TCRdb table lists in-frame clones only, not all of them. Among 84,000 or so clones listed, about four fifths were seen once. The source material was peripheral blood. Receptors originate from a man between 65 and 85 years old with COVID-19, enrolled during active disease. Both conserved end residues are part of each CDR3. D genes are given only for firm matches. Size tells how often a clone was seen (once, few, many) or the class of an expanded clone, and some rows leave it out.

J gene: TRBJ1-1
D gene: NA
clone size: NA
V gene: TRBV19
CDR3 DNA: TGTGCCAGTAGTATTACAGGGTTGAACACTGAAGCTTTCTTT
CDR3 protein: CASSITGLNTEAFF

J gene: TRBJ1-3
D gene: NA
clone size: NA
V gene: TRBV28
CDR3 DNA: TGTGCCAGCAGTCCTCAGGGGTCGTTGAGAAACACCATATATTTT
CDR3 protein: CASSPQGSLRNTIYF

J gene: TRBJ2-3
D gene: NA
clone size: NA
V gene: TRBV9
CDR3 DNA: TGTGCCAGCAGTTCGCACCCAGGCAGGGCAGATACGCAGTATTTT
CDR3 protein: CASSSHPGRADTQYF

J gene: TRBJ1-1
D gene: NA
clone size: once
V gene: TRBV5-1
CDR3 DNA: TGCGCCAGCAGCTTGGCCGCTAGAAACCCCGGGGCTTTCTTT
CDR3 protein: CASSLAARNPGAFF

J gene: TRBJ1-5
D gene: TRBD1
clone size: NA
V gene: TRBV15
CDR3 DNA: TGTGCCACCAGCAGTGGACAGGGTGGCAATCAGCCCCAGCATTTT
CDR3 protein: CATSSGQGGNQPQHF

J gene: TRBJ2-7
D gene: TRBD1
clone size: NA
V gene: TRBV7-2
CDR3 DNA: TGTGCCAGCAGACTCCTGTCGGGACAGGGTCCCTACGAGCAGTACTTC
CDR3 protein: CASRLLSGQGPYEQYF

J gene: TRBJ1-2
D gene: TRBD1
clone size: NA
V gene: TRBV7-2
CDR3 DNA: TGTGCCAGCAGCCAGACAGGGGTAAAAGGCTACACCTTC
CDR3 protein: CASSQTGVKGYTF

J gene: TRBJ2-4
D gene: NA
clone size: NA
V gene: TRBV7-2
CDR3 DNA: TGTGCCAGCAGCGTGACACTAGGAGCCAAAAACATTCAGTACTTC
CDR3 protein: CASSVTLGAKNIQYF

J gene: TRBJ1-1
D gene: NA
clone size: NA
V gene: TRBV6-4
CDR3 DNA: TGTGCCAGCTCCCGGGAGCATGGGGTTTACACTGAAGCTTTCTTT
CDR3 protein: CASSREHGVYTEAFF

J gene: TRBJ2-3
D gene: NA
clone size: NA
V gene: TRBV19
CDR3 DNA: TGTGCCAGTAGTATTCCCGGCACAGATACGCAGTATTTT
CDR3 protein: CASSIPGTDTQYF

J gene: TRBJ2-7
D gene: NA
clone size: once
V gene: TRBV9
CDR3 DNA: TGTGCCAGCAGCGTAGGCTACACTAGCTACGAGCAGTACTTC
CDR3 protein: CASSVGYTSYEQYF

J gene: TRBJ2-1
D gene: NA
clone size: NA
V gene: TRBV11-2
CDR3 DNA: TGTGCCAGCAGCCGAGGGTGGGGTAACAATGAGCAGTTCTTC
CDR3 protein: CASSRGWGNNEQFF

J gene: TRBJ1-1
D gene: TRBD1
clone size: NA
V gene: TRBV5-4
CDR3 DNA: TGTGCCAGCAGGGCTTTCGACAGGGAGAACACTGAAGCTTTCTTT
CDR3 protein: CASRAFDRENTEAFF

J gene: TRBJ1-2
D gene: NA
clone size: NA
V gene: TRBV9
CDR3 DNA: TGTGCCAGCAGCCCCGGGGGAGGGAACTATGGCTACACCTTC
CDR3 protein: CASSPGGGNYGYTF

J gene: TRBJ2-1
D gene: NA
clone size: NA
V gene: TRBV3-1/TRBV3-2
CDR3 DNA: TGTGCCAGCAGTCCGGGATCCTACAATGAGCAGTTCTTC
CDR3 protein: CASSPGSYNEQFF

J gene: TRBJ1-2
D gene: NA
clone size: NA
V gene: TRBV6-5
CDR3 DNA: TGTGCCAGCAGCCTCGACATAGGAAACTATGGCTACACCTTC
CDR3 protein: CASSLDIGNYGYTF

J gene: TRBJ1-4
D gene: TRBD1
clone size: NA
V gene: TRBV4-1
CDR3 DNA: TGCGCCAGCAGCCGAAGACAGGGTAATGAAAAACTGTTTTTT
CDR3 protein: CASSRRQGNEKLFF

J gene: TRBJ1-1
D gene: NA
clone size: NA
V gene: TRBV5-8
CDR3 DNA: TGTGCCAGCAGCTTGGTGGTCGATCAGCACGAGGACACTGAAGCTTTCTTT
CDR3 protein: CASSLVVDQHEDTEAFF

J gene: TRBJ2-7
D gene: TRBD1
clone size: many
V gene: TRBV7-8
CDR3 DNA: TGTGCCAGCAGCTTATGGACAGGGGGCAGAGACGAGCAGTACTTC
CDR3 protein: CASSLWTGGRDEQYF

J gene: TRBJ1-5
D gene: NA
clone size: few
V gene: TRBV7-8
CDR3 DNA: TGTGCCAGCAGCTTAGCCAGGGGATATCAGCCCCAGCATTTT
CDR3 protein: CASSLARGYQPQHF

J gene: TRBJ2-7
D gene: TRBD1
clone size: NA
V gene: TRBV18
CDR3 DNA: TGTGCCAGCTCACAGGACAGGGACGAGCAGTACTTC
CDR3 protein: CASSQDRDEQYF

J gene: TRBJ1-2
D gene: NA
clone size: NA
V gene: TRBV4-2
CDR3 DNA: TGTGCCAGCAGCCAAGAGAACAGGCAGAACTATGGCTACACCTTC
CDR3 protein: CASSQENRQNYGYTF

J gene: TRBJ1-4
D gene: NA
clone size: NA
V gene: TRBV4-2
CDR3 DNA: TGTGCCAGCAGCCGACAGGAGTTGGCTGAAAAACTGTTTTTT
CDR3 protein: CASSRQELAEKLFF

J gene: TRBJ2-2
D gene: TRBD1
clone size: NA
V gene: TRBV19
CDR3 DNA: TGTGCCAGTAGCCCCCAATCGGGACAGGGGAACACCGGGGAGCTGTTTTTT
CDR3 protein: CASSPQSGQGNTGELFF

J gene: TRBJ1-5
D gene: NA
clone size: few
V gene: TRBV11-2
CDR3 DNA: TGTGCCAGCAGCTTAAATCCGACAGGCAATCAGCCCCAGCATTTT
CDR3 protein: CASSLNPTGNQPQHF

J gene: TRBJ2-2
D gene: NA
clone size: NA
V gene: TRBV4-3
CDR3 DNA: TGCGCCAGCAGCCAAGATCAGGGTACAGGCCAGGCGAACACCGGGGAGCTGTTTTTT
CDR3 protein: CASSQDQGTGQANTGELFF

J gene: TRBJ2-1
D gene: TRBD2
clone size: NA
V gene: TRBV11-2
CDR3 DNA: TGTGCCAGCAGCTTTCGACTAGCGGGAGTACCCTACAATGAGCAGTTCTTC
CDR3 protein: CASSFRLAGVPYNEQFF

J gene: TRBJ2-3
D gene: TRBD2
clone size: NA
V gene: TRBV9
CDR3 DNA: TGTGCCAGCAGCGTAGAGGATAGCGGGGGCTCAGATACGCAGTATTTT
CDR3 protein: CASSVEDSGGSDTQYF

J gene: TRBJ2-7
D gene: NA
clone size: NA
V gene: TRBV7-2
CDR3 DNA: TGTGCCAGCAGCTTATCCGAGGGGGTCGCCTACGAGCAGTACTTC
CDR3 protein: CASSLSEGVAYEQYF

J gene: TRBJ2-7
D gene: TRBD1
clone size: few
V gene: TRBV5-1
CDR3 DNA: TGCGCCAGCAGCTTGGAGGGACAGGCGTCCTACGAGCAGTACTTC
CDR3 protein: CASSLEGQASYEQYF

J gene: TRBJ1-2
D gene: NA
clone size: NA
V gene: TRBV7-9
CDR3 DNA: TGTGCCAGCAGCTTAAATGAGGGGGCTAACTATGGCTACACCTTC
CDR3 protein: CASSLNEGANYGYTF

J gene: TRBJ1-2
D gene: NA
clone size: NA
V gene: TRBV19
CDR3 DNA: TGTGCCGGACCCGGGCGGGCTAACTATGGCTACACCTTC
CDR3 protein: CAGPGRANYGYTF

J gene: TRBJ1-4
D gene: NA
clone size: NA
V gene: TRBV4-1
CDR3 DNA: TGCGCCAGCAGCCAAGAGCGGGGGGGGGTTAATGAAAAACTGTTTTTT
CDR3 protein: CASSQERGGVNEKLFF

J gene: TRBJ1-2
D gene: NA
clone size: NA
V gene: TRBV24-1
CDR3 DNA: TGTGCCGCCGTTAGAATTTTCTATGGCTACACCTTC
CDR3 protein: CAAVRIFYGYTF

J gene: TRBJ2-4
D gene: TRBD1
clone size: NA
V gene: TRBV28
CDR3 DNA: TGTGCCAGCAGGCCTGACAGGGCCGGTAGGAACATTCAGTACTTC
CDR3 protein: CASRPDRAGRNIQYF

J gene: TRBJ2-2
D gene: NA
clone size: NA
V gene: TRBV7-8
CDR3 DNA: TGTGCCAGCAGCCGATCTTGGAACACCGGGGAGCTGTTTTTT
CDR3 protein: CASSRSWNTGELFF

J gene: TRBJ2-2
D gene: NA
clone size: NA
V gene: TRBV7-9
CDR3 DNA: TGTGCCAGCAGCTTTAGTTCGACGGGGAACACCGGGGAGCTGTTTTTT
CDR3 protein: CASSFSSTGNTGELFF

J gene: TRBJ1-2
D gene: TRBD1
clone size: NA
V gene: TRBV29-1
CDR3 DNA: TGCAGCGTTGGGGGACAGGGCGCTTACACCTTC
CDR3 protein: CSVGGQGAYTF

J gene: TRBJ2-7
D gene: TRBD1
clone size: NA
V gene: TRBV7-2
CDR3 DNA: TGTGCCAGCAGCCCGACAGGGGGCTCAGGCGAGCAGTACTTC
CDR3 protein: CASSPTGGSGEQYF

J gene: TRBJ1-2
D gene: NA
clone size: NA
V gene: TRBV5-1
CDR3 DNA: TGCGCCAGCAGCTTGGCCGGTCCTAACTATGGCTACACCTTC
CDR3 protein: CASSLAGPNYGYTF

J gene: TRBJ1-1
D gene: NA
clone size: NA
V gene: TRBV9
CDR3 DNA: TGTGCCAGCAGCGCCTCCAGGGGAGGGGACACTGAAGCTTTCTTT
CDR3 protein: CASSASRGGDTEAFF

J gene: TRBJ1-5
D gene: NA
clone size: NA
V gene: TRBV6-1
CDR3 DNA: TGTGCCAGCAGTGTCTCGTTACAGTTAAGCAATCAGCCCCAGCATTTT
CDR3 protein: CASSVSLQLSNQPQHF

J gene: TRBJ2-2
D gene: TRBD2
clone size: once
V gene: TRBV4-2
CDR3 DNA: TGTGCCAGCAGCCAGCTTACGGGGGGCACCGGGGAGCTGTTTTTT
CDR3 protein: CASSQLTGGTGELFF

J gene: TRBJ2-2
D gene: TRBD2
clone size: NA
V gene: TRBV4-2
CDR3 DNA: TGTGCCAGCAGCCCGGGAGCGGGGGGGAACACCGGGGAGCTGTTTTTT
CDR3 protein: CASSPGAGGNTGELFF